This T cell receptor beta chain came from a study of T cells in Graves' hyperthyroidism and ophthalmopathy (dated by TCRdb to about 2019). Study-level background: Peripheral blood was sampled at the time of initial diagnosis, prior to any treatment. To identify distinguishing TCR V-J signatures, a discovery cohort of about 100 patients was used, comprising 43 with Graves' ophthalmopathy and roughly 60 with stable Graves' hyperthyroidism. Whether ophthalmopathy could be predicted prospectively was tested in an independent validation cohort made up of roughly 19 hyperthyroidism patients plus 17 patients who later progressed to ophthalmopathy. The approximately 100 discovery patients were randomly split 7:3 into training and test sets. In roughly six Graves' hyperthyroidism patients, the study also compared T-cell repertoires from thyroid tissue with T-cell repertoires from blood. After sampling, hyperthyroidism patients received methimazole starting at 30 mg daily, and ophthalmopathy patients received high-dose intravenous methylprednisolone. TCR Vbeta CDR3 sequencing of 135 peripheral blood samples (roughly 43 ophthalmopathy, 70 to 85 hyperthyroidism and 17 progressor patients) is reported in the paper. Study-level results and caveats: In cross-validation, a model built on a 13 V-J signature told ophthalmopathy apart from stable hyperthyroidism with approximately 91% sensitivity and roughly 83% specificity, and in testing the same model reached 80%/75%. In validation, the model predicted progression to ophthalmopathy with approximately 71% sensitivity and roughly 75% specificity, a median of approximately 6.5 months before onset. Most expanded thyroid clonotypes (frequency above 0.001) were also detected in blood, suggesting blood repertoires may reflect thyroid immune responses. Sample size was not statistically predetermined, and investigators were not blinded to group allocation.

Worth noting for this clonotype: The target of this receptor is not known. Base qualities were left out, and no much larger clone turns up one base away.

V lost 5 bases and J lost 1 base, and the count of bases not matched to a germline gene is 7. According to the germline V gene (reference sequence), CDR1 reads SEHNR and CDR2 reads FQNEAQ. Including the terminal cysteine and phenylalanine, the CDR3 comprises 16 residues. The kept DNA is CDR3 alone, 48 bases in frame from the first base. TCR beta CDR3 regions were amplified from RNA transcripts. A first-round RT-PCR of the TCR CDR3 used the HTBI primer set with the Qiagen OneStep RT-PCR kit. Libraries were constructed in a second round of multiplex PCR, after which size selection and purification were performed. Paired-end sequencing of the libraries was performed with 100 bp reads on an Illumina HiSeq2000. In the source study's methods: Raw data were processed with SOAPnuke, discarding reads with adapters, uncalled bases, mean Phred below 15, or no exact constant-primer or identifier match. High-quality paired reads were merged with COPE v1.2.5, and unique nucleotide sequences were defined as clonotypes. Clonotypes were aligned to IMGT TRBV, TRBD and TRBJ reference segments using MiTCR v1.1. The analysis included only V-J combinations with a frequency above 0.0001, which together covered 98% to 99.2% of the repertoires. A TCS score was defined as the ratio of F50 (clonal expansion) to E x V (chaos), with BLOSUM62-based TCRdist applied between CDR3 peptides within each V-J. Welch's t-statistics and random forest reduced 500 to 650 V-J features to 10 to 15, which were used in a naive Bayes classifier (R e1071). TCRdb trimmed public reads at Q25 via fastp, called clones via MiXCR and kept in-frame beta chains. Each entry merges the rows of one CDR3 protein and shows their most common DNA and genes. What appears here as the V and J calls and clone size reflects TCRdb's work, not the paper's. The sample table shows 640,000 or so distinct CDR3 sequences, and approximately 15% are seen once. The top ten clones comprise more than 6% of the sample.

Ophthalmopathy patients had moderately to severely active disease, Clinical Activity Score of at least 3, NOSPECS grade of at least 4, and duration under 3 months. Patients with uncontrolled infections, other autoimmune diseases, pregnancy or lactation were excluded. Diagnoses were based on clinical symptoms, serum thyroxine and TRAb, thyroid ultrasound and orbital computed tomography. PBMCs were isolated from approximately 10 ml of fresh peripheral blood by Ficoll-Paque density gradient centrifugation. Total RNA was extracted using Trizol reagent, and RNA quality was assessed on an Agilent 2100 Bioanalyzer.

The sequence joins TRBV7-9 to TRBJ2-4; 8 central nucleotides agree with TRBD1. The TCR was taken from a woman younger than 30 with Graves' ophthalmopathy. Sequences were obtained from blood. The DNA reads TGTGCCAGCAGCACTACGGACAGGGACGCCAAAAACATTCAGTACTTC. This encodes CASSTTDRDAKNIQYF. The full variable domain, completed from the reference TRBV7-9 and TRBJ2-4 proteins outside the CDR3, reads DTGVSQNPRHKITKRGQNVTFRCDPISEHNRLYWYRQTLGQGPEFLTYFQNEAQLEKSRLLSDRFSAERPKGSFSTLEIQRTEQGDSAMYLCASSTTDRDAKNIQYFGAGTRLSVL.